This note documents a single T cell receptor beta chain sequence. The antigen is not known. This sample was included in a study of shared clonotypes between healthy human individuals. In the authors' workflow: Filtering differed, since immunoSEQ gave only junction sequences and no quality scores. The assay was immunoSEQ multiplex PCR, and TCRdb's table has in-frame clones only and misses some. That table gives V, J and clone size, and the DNA gave D and trimming. The table includes approximately 1,500,000 clones, roughly 96% detected once. Negatively enriched CD4+ T cells were divided by CD45RA into naive and memory. General study findings and limits: Limitation of the genetic and exposure-history diversity represented came from the few donors.

This receptor was identified in a man younger than 45 in good health. The specimen sequenced was naive CD4+ T cells sorted from blood. Subset given: CD45RA+ positively selected.

CDR3 nucleotide sequence: TGTGCCAGCAGACGTACGGGACAGGGGCTGGAGGGCTACACCTTC. It translates to CASRRTGQGLEGYTF. The V call is TRBV2, the J call TRBJ1-2; the match to TRBD1 covers 10 bases. CDR3 length equals 15 residues. Losses at the gene ends were 6 bases for V and 8 bases for J; bases not matched to a gene: 12. The germline V gene has CDR1 SNHLY and CDR2 FYNNEI.